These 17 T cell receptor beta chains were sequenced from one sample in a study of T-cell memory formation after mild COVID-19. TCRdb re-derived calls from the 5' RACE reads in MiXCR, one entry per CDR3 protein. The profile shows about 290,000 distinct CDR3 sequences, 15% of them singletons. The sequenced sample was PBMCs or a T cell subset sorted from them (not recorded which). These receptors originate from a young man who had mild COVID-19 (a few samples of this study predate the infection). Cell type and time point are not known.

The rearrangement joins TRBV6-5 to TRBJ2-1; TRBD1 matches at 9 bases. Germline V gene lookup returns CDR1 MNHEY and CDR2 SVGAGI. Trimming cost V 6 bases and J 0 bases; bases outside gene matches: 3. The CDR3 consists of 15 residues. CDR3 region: CASSETGGSYNEQFF. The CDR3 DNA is TGTGCCAGCAGCGAGACAGGGGGCTCCTACAATGAGCAGTTCTTC.

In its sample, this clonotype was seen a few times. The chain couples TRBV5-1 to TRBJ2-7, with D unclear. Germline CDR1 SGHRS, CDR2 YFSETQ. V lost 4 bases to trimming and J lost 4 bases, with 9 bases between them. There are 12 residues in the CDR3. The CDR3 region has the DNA TGCGCCAGCAGCCCCGGCCATTACGAGCAGTACGTC. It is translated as CASSPGHYEQYV.

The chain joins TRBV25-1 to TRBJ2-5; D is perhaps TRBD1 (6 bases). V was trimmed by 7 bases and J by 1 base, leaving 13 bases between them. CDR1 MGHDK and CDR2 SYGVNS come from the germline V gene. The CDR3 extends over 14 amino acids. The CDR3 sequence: CASTDRDTQETQYF. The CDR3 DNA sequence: TGTGCCAGCACCGACCGGGACACCCAAGAGACCCAGTACTTC.

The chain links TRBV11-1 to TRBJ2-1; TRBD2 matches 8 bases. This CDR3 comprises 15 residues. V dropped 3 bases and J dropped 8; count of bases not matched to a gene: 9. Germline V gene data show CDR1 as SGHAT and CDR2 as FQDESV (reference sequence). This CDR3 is CASSFWTSPGDEQFF. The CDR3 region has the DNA TGTGCCAGCAGCTTTTGGACTAGCCCCGGGGATGAGCAGTTCTTC.

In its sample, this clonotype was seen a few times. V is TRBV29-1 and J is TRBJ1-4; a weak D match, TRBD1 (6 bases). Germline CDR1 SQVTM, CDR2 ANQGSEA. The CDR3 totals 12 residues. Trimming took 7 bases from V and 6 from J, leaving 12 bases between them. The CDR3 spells CSATGPDEKLFF. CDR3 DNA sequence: TGCAGCGCAACAGGGCCGGATGAAAAACTGTTTTTT.

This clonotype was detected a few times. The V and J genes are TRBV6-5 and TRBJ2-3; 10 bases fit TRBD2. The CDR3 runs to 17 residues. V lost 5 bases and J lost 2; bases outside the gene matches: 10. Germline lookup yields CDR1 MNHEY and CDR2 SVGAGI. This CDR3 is CASSTASLAGVTDTQYF. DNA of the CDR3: TGTGCCAGCAGTACGGCCTCTCTAGCGGGGGTCACAGATACGCAGTATTTT.

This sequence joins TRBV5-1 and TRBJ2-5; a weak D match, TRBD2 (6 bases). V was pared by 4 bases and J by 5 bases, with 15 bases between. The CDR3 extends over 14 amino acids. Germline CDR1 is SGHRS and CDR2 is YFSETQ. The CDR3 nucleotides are TGCGCCAGCAGCCTCGGGACTTGCCGCGAGACCCAGTACTTC. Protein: CASSLGTCRETQYF.

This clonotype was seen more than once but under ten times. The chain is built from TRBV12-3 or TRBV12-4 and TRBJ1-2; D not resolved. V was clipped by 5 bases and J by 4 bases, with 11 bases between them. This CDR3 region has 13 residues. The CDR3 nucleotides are TGTGCCAGCAGTGTAGGACCGACCTATGGCTACACCTTC. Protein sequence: CASSVGPTYGYTF.

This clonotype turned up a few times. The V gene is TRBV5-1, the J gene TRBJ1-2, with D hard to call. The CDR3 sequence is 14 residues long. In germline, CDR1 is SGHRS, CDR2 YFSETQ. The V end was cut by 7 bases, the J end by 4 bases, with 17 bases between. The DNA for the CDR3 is TGCGCCAGCTCCGACGGGGAAGTCGGCTATGGCTACACCTTC. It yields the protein CASSDGEVGYGYTF.

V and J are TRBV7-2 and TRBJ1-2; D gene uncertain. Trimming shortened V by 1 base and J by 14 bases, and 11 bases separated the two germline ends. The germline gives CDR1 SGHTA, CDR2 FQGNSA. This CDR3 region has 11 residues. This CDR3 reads CASSLEVRRTF. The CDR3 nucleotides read TGTGCCAGCAGCTTAGAAGTCAGGAGGACCTTC.

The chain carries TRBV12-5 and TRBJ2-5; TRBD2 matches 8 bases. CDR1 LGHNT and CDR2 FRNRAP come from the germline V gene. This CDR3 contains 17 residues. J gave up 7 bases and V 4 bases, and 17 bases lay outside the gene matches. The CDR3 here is CASGWGSGASDWGTQYF. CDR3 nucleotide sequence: TGTGCTAGTGGTTGGGGTAGCGGGGCCTCCGACTGGGGGACCCAGTACTTC.

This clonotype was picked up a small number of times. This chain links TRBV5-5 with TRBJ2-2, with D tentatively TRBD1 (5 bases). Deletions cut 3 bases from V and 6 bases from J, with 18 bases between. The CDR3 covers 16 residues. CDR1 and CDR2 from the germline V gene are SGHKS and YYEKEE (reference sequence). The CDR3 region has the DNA TGTGCCAGCAGCTCTTGTCAGGGCGCACCTTCCGGGGAGCTGTTTTTT. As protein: CASSSCQGAPSGELFF.

This CDR3 is CASSPMGQGGQPQHF. The CDR3 nucleotides are TGTGCCAGCTCACCAATGGGACAGGGAGGACAGCCCCAGCATTTT. The chain employs TRBV18 and TRBJ1-5, with TRBD1 matching over 9 bases. Trimming took 2 bases from V and 7 from J; bases not matched to a gene: 6. This CDR3 region has 15 residues. CDR1 and CDR2 from the germline V gene are KGHSH and LQKENI. The variable domain in full, with the rest retrieved from reference TRBV18 and TRBJ1-5, is NAGVMQNPRHLVRRRGQEARLRCSPMKGHSHVYWYRQLPEEGLKFMVYLQKENIIDESGMPKERFSAEFPKEGPSILRIQQVVRGDSAAYFCASSPMGQGGQPQHFGDGTRLSIL.

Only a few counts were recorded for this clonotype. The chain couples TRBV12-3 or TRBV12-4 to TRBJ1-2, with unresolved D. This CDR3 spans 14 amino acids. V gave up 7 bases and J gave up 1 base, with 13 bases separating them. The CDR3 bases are TGTGCCAGCACCCAAGTTGCTGGTAACTATGGCTACACCTTC. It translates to CASTQVAGNYGYTF.

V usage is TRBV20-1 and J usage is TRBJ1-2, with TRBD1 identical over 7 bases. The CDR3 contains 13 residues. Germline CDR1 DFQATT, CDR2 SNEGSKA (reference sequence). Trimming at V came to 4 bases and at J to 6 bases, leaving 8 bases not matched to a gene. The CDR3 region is CSATADRSNGYTF. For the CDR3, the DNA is TGCAGTGCTACCGCGGACAGGTCAAATGGCTACACCTTC.

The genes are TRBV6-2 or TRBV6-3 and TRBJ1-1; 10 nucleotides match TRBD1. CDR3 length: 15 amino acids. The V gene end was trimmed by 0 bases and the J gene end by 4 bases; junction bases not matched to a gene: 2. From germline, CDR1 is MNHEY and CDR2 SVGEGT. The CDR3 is CASSYSRTGGTEAFF. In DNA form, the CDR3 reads TGTGCCAGCAGTTACTCCCGGACAGGGGGCACTGAAGCTTTCTTT.

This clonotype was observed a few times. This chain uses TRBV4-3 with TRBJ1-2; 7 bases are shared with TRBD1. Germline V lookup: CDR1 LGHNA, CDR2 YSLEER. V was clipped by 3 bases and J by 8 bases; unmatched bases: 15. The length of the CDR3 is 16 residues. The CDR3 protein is CASSQTTGTAIRGYTF. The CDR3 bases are TGCGCCAGCAGCCAGACGACCGGGACAGCCATAAGGGGCTACACCTTC.